This TCR beta chain was recovered during a study of shared clonotypes between healthy human individuals. Overall study context: Three CD4 naive, three CD4 memory, two CD8 naive and one CD8 memory plate were used per donor. Study-wide findings and caveats: The researchers took only blood, and tissue repertoires probably look different.

Regarding this clone: Its antigen is still unknown.

HIV-negative, healthy adults without recent acute infections or vaccinations were the donors. Produced via immunoSEQ multiplex PCR; TCRdb's table is partial and in-frame only. The sample shows roughly 2.5 million clones, more than 80% of them seen only once. The CDR3 length is 16 residues. Germline loops: CDR1 LGHNA, CDR2 YSLEER. V lost 1 base to trimming and J lost 7 bases, with 17 bases between them. Source material: naive CD4+ T cells sorted from blood. Stated subset: CD45RA+ positively selected. This receptor was taken from a man younger than 35 in good health. J is TRBJ2-4 and V is TRBV4-3; no reliable D call. The CDR3 sequence: CASSQVTVANPNIQYF. The CDR3 DNA sequence: TGCGCCAGCAGCCAAGTTACTGTCGCCAATCCTAACATTCAGTACTTC.